Described below is a single T cell receptor (beta chain) sequence and its context. This clonotype was seen only a few times. Its antigen remains undetermined. No quality values exist for individual bases; no much larger clone is one base distant. V and J lose 1 base and 10 bases, and a span of 22 bases separates them. From a lookup of the germline V gene, CDR1 and CDR2 are SQVTM and ANQGSEA. The CDR3 contains 15 residues, cysteine and phenylalanine counted. Only CDR3 DNA is held: 45 bases, read in frame from base 1. These data are taken from a study of blood T cells in healthy people across ages (dated by TCRdb to about 2015). For the study in its entirety: In model experiments, template switching captured roughly one uniquely barcoded TCR beta cDNA molecule for every two T cells. Donors of different ages were randomly distributed across sequencing lanes to avoid experimental bias. Two additional independent replicas of 1 million unique cDNA reads from the same blood draw were analyzed for two donors (one aged 18 to 30 and one aged 80 or older). Age-related changes in TCR beta repertoire diversity were measured in the study by deep sequencing normalized with unique cDNA molecular identifiers. Donors were grouped into four age groups: young (average approximately 15 years), middle-aged (over 35), aged (approximately 67) and long-lived (roughly 80).

The roughly 39 donors, aged roughly 6 to 100 years, were systemically healthy Caucasian individuals from Russia. Around 10 milliliters of peripheral blood were collected from each donor into EDTA-treated Vacutainer tubes. Ficoll-Paque density-gradient centrifugation was used to isolate PBMCs, with at least 7 million per sample. Total RNA was extracted from PBMCs with Trizol reagent, with at least 5 micrograms obtained per sample. For every donor, an aliquot of PBMCs went through flow cytometry to measure the percentages of naive CD45RAhigh/CD27high T cells. The library was prepared using 5' RACE. Sequencing used an Illumina HiSeq 2500. A second about 7 to 11 cycle PCR used a sample-barcoded 5' primer and a J-beta primer mix. A template-switch 5' adaptor carrying 12 random nucleotides introduced a unique molecular identifier onto each TCR beta cDNA molecule. Each sample yielded at least 3 million CDR3-containing paired-end reads. First-strand cDNA was synthesized from all RNA with the Mint cDNA synthesis kit, primed by a TRBC-specific oligonucleotide. Following uracil-DNA glycosylase treatment, a first 18-cycle PCR with universal primers M1SS and BC2_uni_R was performed on all cDNA. As for the authors' bioinformatics: Each sample was normalized by randomly selecting 1 million high-quality reads, each carrying a distinct molecular identifier. Reads with shared molecular identifiers were discarded instead of being binned into consensus sequences. MiTCR, set to a Q25 quality threshold and the strictest error-elimination algorithm, was used for CDR3 identification, clonotype clustering and error correction. A nonparametric unseen species model with Euler transformation was used to estimate a lower bound on total TCR beta diversity. The public reads were reprocessed in TCRdb via fastp at Q25 and MiXCR, keeping in-frame beta chains. Every CDR3 protein is listed once, alongside the most common genes and DNA of its rows. The V and J calls, along with clone size, are taken from TCRdb and not from the paper's own processing. Counted in this sample were about 1.5 million distinct CDR3 sequences; approximately 43% of them appeared once. About 3.8% of the sample is in the top ten clones.

What the authors observed across the whole study: Donor CMV infection status was unknown, potentially confounding age-related changes in expanded clonotypes. Bulk unsorted PBMC profiling prevented conclusive comparison of naive and antigen-experienced compartments. There was a strong correlation between observed TCR beta diversity and the percentage of naive T cells measured by flow cytometry. As age increased, observed TCR beta diversity per million T cells dropped in a roughly linear way, and a significant reduction was already evident by age 40. Estimates of total diversity based on one million sequenced T cells were regarded as lower bounds and as underestimates. Compared with the aged group, more naive CD4+ T cells, fewer expanded clones and increased TCR diversity were shown by the long-lived group, suggesting age selection.

This chain joins TRBV29-1 to TRBJ1-1; TRBD1 could be the D gene, as 6 bases match. This clonotype originated in a woman younger than 30 in good health. Sample: blood. Read as DNA, the sequence is TGCAGCGTTGAAGCCCAGCACAGGGCGACCCTTGGAGCTTTCTTT. Protein translation: CSVEAQHRATLGAFF.